What follows are 19 T cell receptor beta chains derived from one specimen sequenced in a study of cytomegalovirus exposure and HLA in healthy donors. PCR amplification relied on 60 Vbeta primers (plus 13 Jbeta primers). Generated by immunoSEQ multiplex PCR, the TCRdb table keeps only in-frame clones and is missing some. The sample carries 90,000 to 100,000 clones, approximately 76% recorded once. What was sequenced was PBMCs. The source of these receptors is a woman aged 60-75 years in good health and CMV-seropositive.

The DNA for the CDR3 is TGTGCCAGCAGCTTGAAGGTTCCAGGCGACCGGCAGTTCTTC. Its translation is CASSLKVPGDRQFF. The chain links TRBV5-4 to TRBJ2-1; unclear D gene. CDR3 size: 14 residues. CDR1 and CDR2 from the germline V gene are SGHNT and YYREEE (reference sequence). Trimming cost V 1 base and J 12 bases, with 17 bases left between them.

The chain is built from TRBV29-1 and TRBJ1-4; D call uncertain. Trimming cost V 4 bases and J 6 bases, with 15 bases left between them. Germline V gives CDR1 SQVTM, CDR2 ANQGSEA. The CDR3 length is 14 residues. The CDR3, as DNA: TGCAGCGTTGGCGACCCACGACGGGATGAAAAACTGTTTTTT. Translating gives CSVGDPRRDEKLFF.

On this clone: At one of its ends the junction is not consistent with the germline gene, which may arise from a read error. The gene calls are TRBV11-3 and TRBJ2-6; 10 nucleotides match TRBD1. The CDR3 runs 14 residues. Germline CDR1 SGHNT, CDR2 YENEEA. CDR3 coding DNA: TGTGCCAGCAGCTTAGGGACAGGGGGCAACGTCCTGACTTTC. Its protein is CASSLGTGGNVLTF.

CDR3: CASSIGNRAYEQYF. CDR3 sequence (DNA): TGTGCCAGTAGTATAGGCAACAGGGCCTACGAGCAGTACTTC. The chain combines TRBV19 with TRBJ2-7; D is possibly TRBD1 (6 bases). The CDR3 consists of 14 residues. Looked up from germline, CDR1 is LNHDA and CDR2 is SQIVND (reference sequence). Between the trimmed V and J ends, which lost 1 base and 2 bases, there was a span of 9 bases.

This chain uses TRBV9 with TRBJ1-1, with 9 bases that match TRBD1. J lost 5 bases, V lost 0 bases, and 5 bases had no gene match. The CDR3 loop spans 15 amino acids. Germline values: CDR1 SGDLS, CDR2 YYNGEE. The CDR3 region has the DNA TGTGCCAGCAGCGTAGCTCCGACAGGGGGGACTGAAGCTTTCTTT. Protein product: CASSVAPTGGTEAFF.

The CDR3 protein is CASSQAGQGRGEQFF. The CDR3, as DNA: TGCGCCAGCAGCCAAGCGGGACAGGGGCGGGGTGAGCAGTTCTTC. The chain joins TRBV4-1 to TRBJ2-1; 10 positions match TRBD1. J gave up 9 bases and V 1 base, and 6 bases lay outside the gene matches. Germline values: CDR1 MGHRA, CDR2 YSYEKL. CDR3 length equals 15 residues.

The chain recombines TRBV7-9 with TRBJ1-2, with D possibly TRBD1 on 5 matching bases. Germline values: CDR1 SEHNR, CDR2 FQNEAQ (reference sequence). Trimming took off 5 bases at V and 1 base at J, with 11 bases between the two ends. The CDR3 length is 14 residues. The chain's CDR3 is CASSQTRDNYGYTF. The CDR3 coding sequence is TGTGCCAGCAGCCAGACCAGGGATAACTATGGCTACACCTTC.

Only a few counts were recorded for this clone. CDR3 protein: CASSRGTGVPYEQYF. DNA for the CDR3: TGTGCCAGCAGCCGGGGGACAGGGGTACCCTACGAGCAGTACTTC. The rearrangement joins TRBV5-4 to TRBJ2-7; 10 positions agree with TRBD1. This CDR3 has 15 amino acids. The germline CDR1 and CDR2 sequences are SGHNT and YYREEE (reference sequence). The junction had 6 bases not matched to a gene; V was cut back by 4 bases and J by 2 bases.

This clone was counted a single time. The chain employs TRBV27 and TRBJ1-2; tentatively, D is TRBD1 (5 bases). Trimming took off 0 bases at V and 4 bases at J, with 15 bases between the two ends. The germline CDR1 and CDR2 sequences are MNHEY and SMNVEV (reference sequence). The CDR3 is 16 residues long. The CDR3 bases are TGTGCCAGCAGTTTATCGTCCGGGGGAACAGGCTATGGCTACACCTTC. It translates to CASSLSSGGTGYGYTF.

The chain is built from TRBV7-9 and TRBJ1-1, with D unresolved. Trimming removed 4 bases from V and 0 bases from J, with 9 bases in between. Germline assignment: CDR1 SEHNR and CDR2 FQNEAQ (reference sequence). CDR3 size: 14 residues. CDR3 loop: CASSSGWMNTEAFF. The CDR3 DNA reads TGTGCCAGCAGCTCGGGGTGGATGAACACTGAAGCTTTCTTT.

V gene TRBV2 combines with J gene TRBJ1-1, with TRBD1 matching over 9 bases. The CDR3 spans 15 residues. The J segment lost 0 bases and the V segment lost 6 bases, leaving 5 bases of the junction unmatched. Germline values: CDR1 SNHLY, CDR2 FYNNEI. The CDR3 nucleotides are TGTGCCAGCAGCGGACAGGGGATCTTGAACACTGAAGCTTTCTTT. It specifies CASSGQGILNTEAFF.

CDR3 in DNA: TGTGCCAGCAGCCTAACAGGATCTCAGCCCCAGCATTTT. Protein product: CASSLTGSQPQHF. This rearrangement joins TRBV7-9 to TRBJ1-5, with a tentative D call TRBD1 (5 bases). The CDR3 extends over 13 amino acids. With 5 bases removed from V and 6 bases from J, the gap between germline ends came to 11 bases. The germline V gene encodes CDR1 SEHNR and CDR2 FQNEAQ (reference sequence).

In this sample, this clone turned up a few times. The rearrangement joins TRBV15 to TRBJ1-5, with D unclear. The germline V gene has CDR1 LNHNV and CDR2 YYDKDF (reference sequence). This CDR3 is built from 16 residues. V shed 1 base and J shed 6 bases, with 16 bases lying between them. The CDR3 DNA is TGTGCCACCAGCAGAGGGGCTTTGGGAGGATCTCAGCCCCAGCATTTT. It codes for CATSRGALGGSQPQHF.

This chain joins TRBV6-6 and TRBJ1-2; 7 nucleotides agree with TRBD1. The CDR3 sequence is 13 residues long. Germline V lookup: CDR1 MNHNY, CDR2 SVGAGI (reference sequence). The J segment lost 5 bases and the V segment lost 6 bases, leaving 6 bases of the junction unmatched. The CDR3 sequence: CASRGQLYYGYTF. The CDR3 DNA sequence: TGTGCCAGCAGGGGACAGTTATATTATGGCTACACCTTC.

The table lists this clone with a count of one. The chain couples TRBV10-3 to TRBJ1-1; weak D call: TRBD1 (5 bases). The CDR3 is 13 residues long. V was cut by 9 bases and J by 4 bases, with 15 bases left in between. From germline, CDR1 is ENHRY and CDR2 SYGVKD. For the CDR3, the DNA is TGTGCCATTACCAGGGAGGGGAGCACTGAAGCTTTCTTT. Its translation: CAITREGSTEAFF.

The gene calls are TRBV7-9 and TRBJ2-7; 7 bases map to TRBD1. CDR1 and CDR2 (germline): SEHNR, FQNEAQ (reference sequence). The trim removed 0 bases at V and 0 bases at J, leaving 8 bases unmatched. The CDR3 is made up of 17 amino acids. In nucleotides, the CDR3 is TGTGCCAGCAGCTTAGCTGACCGCCCAGGGGGCTCCTACGAGCAGTACTTC. Translated: CASSLADRPGGSYEQYF.

The gene calls are TRBV30 and TRBJ1-2; unclear D gene. V lost 5 bases, J lost 1 base, and 11 bases lay in between. This CDR3 comprises 13 residues. Germline lookup yields CDR1 GTSNPN and CDR2 SVGIG (reference sequence). The CDR3 DNA reads TGTGCCTGGGGCTTGCGGGGTAACTATGGCTACACCTTC. This sequence encodes CAWGLRGNYGYTF.

The chain couples TRBV7-3 to TRBJ2-1; a weak D match, TRBD2 (6 bases). The CDR3 is 12 residues long. V was shortened by 5 bases and J by 9 bases, with 11 bases between the two germline ends. The germline gives CDR1 SGHTA, CDR2 FQGTGA. The CDR3: CASSAQGGEQFF. The CDR3 DNA is TGTGCCAGCAGCGCCCAGGGAGGTGAGCAGTTCTTC.

The DNA for the CDR3 is TGTGCCAGCAGTTACGGCGGCACTGAAGCTTTCTTT. This translates into CASSYGGTEAFF. This sequence joins TRBV6-5 and TRBJ1-1; D is uncertain. Germline V lookup: CDR1 MNHEY, CDR2 SVGAGI. This CDR3 has 12 amino acids. Trimming removed 2 bases from V and 4 bases from J, with 5 bases in between.